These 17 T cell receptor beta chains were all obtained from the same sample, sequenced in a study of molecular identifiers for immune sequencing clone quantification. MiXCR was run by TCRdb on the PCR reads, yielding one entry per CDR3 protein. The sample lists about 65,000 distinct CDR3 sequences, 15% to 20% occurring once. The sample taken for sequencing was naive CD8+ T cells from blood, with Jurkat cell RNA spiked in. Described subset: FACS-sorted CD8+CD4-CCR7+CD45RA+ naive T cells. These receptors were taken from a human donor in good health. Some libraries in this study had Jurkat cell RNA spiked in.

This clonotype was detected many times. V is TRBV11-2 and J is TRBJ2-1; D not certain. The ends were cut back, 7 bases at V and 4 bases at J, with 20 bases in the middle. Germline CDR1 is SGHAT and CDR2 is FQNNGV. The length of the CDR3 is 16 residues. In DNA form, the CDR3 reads TGTGCCAGCACCCGGGCTTTTGCGCCAAATTACAATGAGCAGTTCTTC. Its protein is CASTRAFAPNYNEQFF.

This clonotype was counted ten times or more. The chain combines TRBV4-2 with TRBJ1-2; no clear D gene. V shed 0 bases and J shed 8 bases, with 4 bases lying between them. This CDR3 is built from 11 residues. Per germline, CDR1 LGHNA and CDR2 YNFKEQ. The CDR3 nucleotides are TGTGCCAGCAGCCAAGATCAGGGCTACACCTTC. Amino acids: CASSQDQGYTF.

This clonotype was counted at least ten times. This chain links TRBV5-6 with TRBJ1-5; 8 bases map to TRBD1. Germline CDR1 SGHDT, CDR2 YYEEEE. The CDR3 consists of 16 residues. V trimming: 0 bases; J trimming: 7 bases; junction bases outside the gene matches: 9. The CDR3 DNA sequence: TGTGCCAGCAGCTTGGACAGGGGGACTGGGGGCCAGCCCCAGCATTTT. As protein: CASSLDRGTGGQPQHF.

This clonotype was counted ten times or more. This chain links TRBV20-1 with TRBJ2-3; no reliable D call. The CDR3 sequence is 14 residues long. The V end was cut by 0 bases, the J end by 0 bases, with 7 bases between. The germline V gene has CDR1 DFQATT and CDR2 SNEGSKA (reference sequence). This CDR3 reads CSAREAYSTDTQYF. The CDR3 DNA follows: TGCAGTGCTAGAGAGGCCTATAGCACAGATACGCAGTATTTT.

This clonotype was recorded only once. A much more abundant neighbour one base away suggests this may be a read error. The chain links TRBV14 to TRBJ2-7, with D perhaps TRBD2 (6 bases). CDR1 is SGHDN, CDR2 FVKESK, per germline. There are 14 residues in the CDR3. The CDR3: CAGSQGGVNYEQYF. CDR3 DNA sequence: TGTGCCGGCAGCCAAGGAGGGGTTAACTACGAGCAGTACTTC. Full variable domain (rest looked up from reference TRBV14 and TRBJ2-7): EAGVTQFPSHSVIEKGQTVTLRCDPISGHDNLYWYRRVMGKEIKFLLHFVKESKQDESGMPNNRFLAERTGGTYSTLKVQPAELEDSGVYFCAGSQGGVNYEQYFGPGTRLTVT.

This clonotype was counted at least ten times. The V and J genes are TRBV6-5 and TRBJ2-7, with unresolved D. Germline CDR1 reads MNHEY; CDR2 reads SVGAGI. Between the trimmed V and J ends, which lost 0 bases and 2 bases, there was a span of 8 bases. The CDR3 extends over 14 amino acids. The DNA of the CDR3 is TGTGCCAGCAGTTACTCGGGGATTACCTACGAGCAGTACTTC. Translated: CASSYSGITYEQYF.

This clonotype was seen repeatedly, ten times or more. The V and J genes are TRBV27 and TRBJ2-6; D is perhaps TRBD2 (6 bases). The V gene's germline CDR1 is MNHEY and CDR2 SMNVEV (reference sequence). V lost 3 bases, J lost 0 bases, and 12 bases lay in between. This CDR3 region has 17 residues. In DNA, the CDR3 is TGTGCCAGCAGTTTGGTCGGGGGTAACTCTGGGGCCAACGTCCTGACTTTC. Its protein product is CASSLVGGNSGANVLTF.

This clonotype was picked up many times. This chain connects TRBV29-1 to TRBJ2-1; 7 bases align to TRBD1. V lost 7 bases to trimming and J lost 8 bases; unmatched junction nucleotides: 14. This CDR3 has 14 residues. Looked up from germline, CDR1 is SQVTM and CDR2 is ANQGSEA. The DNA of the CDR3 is TGCAGCGGCGGAGCGACAGGGTTAAGTTATGAGCAGTTCTTC. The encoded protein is CSGGATGLSYEQFF.

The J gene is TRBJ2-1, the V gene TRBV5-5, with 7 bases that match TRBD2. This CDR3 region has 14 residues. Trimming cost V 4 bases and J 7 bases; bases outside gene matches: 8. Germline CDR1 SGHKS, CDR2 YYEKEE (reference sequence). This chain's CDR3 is CASSPSRGRNEQFF. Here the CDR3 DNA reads TGTGCCAGCAGCCCCTCCCGCGGGAGAAATGAGCAGTTCTTC.

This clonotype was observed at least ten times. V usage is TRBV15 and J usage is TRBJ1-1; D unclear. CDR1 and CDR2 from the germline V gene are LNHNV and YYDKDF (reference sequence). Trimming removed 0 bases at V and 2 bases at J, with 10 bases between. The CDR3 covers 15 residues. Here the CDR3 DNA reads TGTGCCACCAGCAGAGAGAAAGCGTTAAACACTGAAGCTTTCTTT. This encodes CATSREKALNTEAFF.

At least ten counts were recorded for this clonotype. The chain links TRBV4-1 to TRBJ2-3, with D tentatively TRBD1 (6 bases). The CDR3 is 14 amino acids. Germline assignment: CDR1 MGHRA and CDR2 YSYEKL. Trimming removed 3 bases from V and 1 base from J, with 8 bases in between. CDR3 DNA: TGCGCCAGCAGCCACCCAGGGGGCACAGATACGCAGTATTTT. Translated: CASSHPGGTDTQYF.

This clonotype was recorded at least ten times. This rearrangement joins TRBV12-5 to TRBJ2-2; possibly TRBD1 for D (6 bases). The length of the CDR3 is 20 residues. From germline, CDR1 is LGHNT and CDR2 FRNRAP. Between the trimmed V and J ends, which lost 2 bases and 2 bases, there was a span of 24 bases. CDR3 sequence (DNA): TGTGCTAGTGGTTTGACGACTACAAACCGGGACACGGTAAACACCGGGGAGCTGTTTTTT. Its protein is CASGLTTTNRDTVNTGELFF.

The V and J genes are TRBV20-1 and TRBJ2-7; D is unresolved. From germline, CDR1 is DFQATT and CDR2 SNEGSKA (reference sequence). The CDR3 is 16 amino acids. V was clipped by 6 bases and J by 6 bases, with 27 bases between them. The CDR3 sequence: CSANPRFEEPSGEQYF. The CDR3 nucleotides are TGCAGTGCCAACCCCCGGTTCGAAGAACCATCTGGCGAGCAGTACTTC.

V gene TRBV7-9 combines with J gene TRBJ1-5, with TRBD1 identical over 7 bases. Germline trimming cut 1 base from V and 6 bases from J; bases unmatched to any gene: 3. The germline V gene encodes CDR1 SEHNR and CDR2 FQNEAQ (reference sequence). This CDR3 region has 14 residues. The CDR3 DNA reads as TGTGCCAGCAGCTTAGAGGGGGCGCCTCAGCCCCAGCATTTT. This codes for CASSLEGAPQPQHF.

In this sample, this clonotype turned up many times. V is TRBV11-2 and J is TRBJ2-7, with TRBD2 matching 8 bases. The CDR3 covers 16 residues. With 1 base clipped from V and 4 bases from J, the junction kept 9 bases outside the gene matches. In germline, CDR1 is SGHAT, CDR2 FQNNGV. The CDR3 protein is CASSLVSGGPAYEQYF. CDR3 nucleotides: TGTGCCAGCAGCTTAGTGTCGGGAGGGCCCGCGTACGAGCAGTACTTC.

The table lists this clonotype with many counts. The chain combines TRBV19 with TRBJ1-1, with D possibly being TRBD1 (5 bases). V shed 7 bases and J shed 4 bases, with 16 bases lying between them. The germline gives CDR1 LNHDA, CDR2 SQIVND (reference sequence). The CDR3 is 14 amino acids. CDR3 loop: CASTLWGGATEAFF. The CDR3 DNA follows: TGTGCCAGTACCCTATGGGGAGGGGCCACTGAAGCTTTCTTT.

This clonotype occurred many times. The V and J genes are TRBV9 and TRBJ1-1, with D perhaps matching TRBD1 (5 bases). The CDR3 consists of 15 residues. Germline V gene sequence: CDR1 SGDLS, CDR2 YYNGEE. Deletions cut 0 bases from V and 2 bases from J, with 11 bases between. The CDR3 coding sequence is TGTGCCAGCAGCGTAGCTGGGGGTATTAACACTGAAGCTTTCTTT. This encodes CASSVAGGINTEAFF.